The entry that follows covers one T cell receptor beta chain sequence. Its antigen is unidentified. The CDR3 is made up of 14 amino acids. Germline assignment: CDR1 SGHAT and CDR2 FQNNGV. V was shortened by 0 bases and J by 11 bases, with 16 bases between the two germline ends. The repertoire was sequenced with immunoSEQ multiplex PCR; TCRdb's copy has only in-frame clones and lacks some. The table shows some 44,000 clones, with around 80% occurring only once. The data derive from a study of OX40 agonist ivuxolimab in advanced cancers. Study summary: Patients receiving dose escalation had hepatocellular carcinoma, melanoma, renal cell or head and neck cancer. Participants, roughly 80% male, averaged approximately 56 years of age, ranging from about 23 to 79.

Peripheral blood came from all dose cohorts at three timepoints. Study-level findings and limits: Averaging showed that CD8+ T cells had more expanded clones than CD4+ did.

This sequence was found in an adult with an advanced solid tumor such as melanoma, head and neck, liver or kidney cancer. The sample in question was CD4+ or CD8+ T cells sorted from blood, obtained in a trial of the OX40 agonist ivuxolimab. This chain links TRBV11-2 with TRBJ2-5, with a weak D call TRBD2 (6 bases). The CDR3 DNA reads as TGTGCCAGCAGCTTAGATTCGTCCTCTAGCGTTCAGTACTTC. Translated: CASSLDSSSSVQYF.